This note documents a single TCR beta chain sequence. Its specificity is not known. After constant-region reverse-primer amplification, full-length variable regions underwent semi-nested PCR with Nested Universal Primer A. One entry per CDR3 protein results from TCRdb running MiXCR on the 5' RACE reads. Seen here are some 30,000 distinct CDR3 sequences, under 30% observed once, and the top ten hold about 3.7%. The length of the CDR3 is 16 residues. J gave up 3 bases and V 4 bases, and 6 bases lay outside the gene matches. Per germline, CDR1 KGHDR and CDR2 SFDVKD. Overall study results and limits: Tumor memory CD4+ T cell TCR gene usage was found to cluster with blood and lymph node memory CD4+ cells and with lymph node naive CD4+ cells. The larger-cohort validation was restricted to a single TCR beta V-J rearrangement rather than whole repertoires.

The sequenced sample consisted of naive CD4+ T cells sorted from a lymph node. Subset given: naive CD4+ T cells, CD4+CD45RA+CD25-. The V and J genes are TRBV24-1 and TRBJ2-2; 8 bases match TRBD2. The clonotype comes from a female donor with breast cancer. The DNA of the CDR3 is TGTGCCACCAGTGACCCGGGACTAGGGGACACCGGGGAGCTGTTTTTT. Its translation: CATSDPGLGDTGELFF.